Each of the 19 T cell receptor beta chains below was sequenced from the same sample in a study of regulatory T cells in long-lasting Graves disease. Time point described: persistent/refractory GD, antithyroid drugs over 5 years with positive TRAb. The TCR library was prepared using RNA isolated from PBMCs. Sequencing libraries for TCR beta were prepared with iRepertoire HTBI primers and Arm-PCR of CDR3 regions. MiXCR, run by TCRdb on the multiplex PCR reads, gives a single entry per CDR3 protein. The sample lists 400,000 to 500,000 distinct CDR3 sequences; roughly 21% were seen once. The sample in question was peripheral blood mononuclear cells (PBMCs), obtained when the disease was refractory, from a patient treated with antithyroid drugs. These receptors were collected from a female donor with Graves disease.

This clonotype showed up many times. The rearrangement links TRBV5-5 to TRBJ1-4; no reliable D call. V lost 1 base to trimming and J lost 5 bases, with 9 bases between them. Germline V gene data show CDR1 as SGHKS and CDR2 as YYEKEE (reference sequence). The CDR3 contains 14 residues. CDR3 coding DNA: TGTGCCAGCAGCTTGAGCCGGTCGAATGAAAAACTGTTTTTT. This gives the protein CASSLSRSNEKLFF.

Worth noting for this clonotype: A much larger clone is a single base away; this may be a read error. The rearrangement uses TRBV27 and TRBJ1-1; D may be TRBD1 (5 bases). V lost 7 bases, J lost 4 bases, and 13 bases lay in between. The CDR3 extends over 13 amino acids. Germline CDR1 MNHEY, CDR2 SMNVEV (reference sequence). This CDR3 is CASIECGGTEAFF. CDR3 nucleotides: TGTGCCAGCATTGAATGTGGGGGCACTGAAGCTTTCTTT.

This clonotype has ten or more counts. The chain carries TRBV5-1 and TRBJ1-1; 7 nucleotides match TRBD1. V was clipped by 0 bases and J by 6 bases; unmatched bases: 5. The CDR3 is 14 residues long. The germline gives CDR1 SGHRS, CDR2 YFSETQ. CDR3 region: CASSLGPGGSEAFF. The CDR3 DNA is TGCGCCAGCAGCTTGGGTCCAGGGGGATCTGAAGCTTTCTTT. Variable domain in full (rest from reference TRBV5-1 and TRBJ1-1): KAGVTQTPRYLIKTRGQQVTLSCSPISGHRSVSWYQQTPGQGLQFLFEYFSETQRNKGNFPGRFSGRQFSNSRSEMNVSTLELGDSALYLCASSLGPGGSEAFFGQGTRLTVV.

The chain links TRBV6-7 to TRBJ1-2; D possibly corresponds to TRBD1 (5 bases). TRBV6-7 belongs to the ORF category, with a function that is uncertain. CDR3 length: 13 residues. Deletions cut 5 bases from V and 8 bases from J, with 15 bases between. The CDR3 is CASSALGGSGYTF. The CDR3 bases are TGTGCCAGCAGTGCCCTTGGGGGGTCCGGCTACACCTTC.

This clonotype was observed many times. This rearrangement joins TRBV19 to TRBJ1-2; tentative D call: TRBD1 (6 bases). Germline V gives CDR1 LNHDA, CDR2 SQIVND (reference sequence). CDR3 length: 14 amino acids. Deletions cut 7 bases from V and 7 bases from J, with 19 bases between. CDR3 sequence reads: CASNPTQGLVGYTF. The CDR3 DNA reads as TGTGCCAGTAACCCTACACAGGGACTGGTTGGCTACACCTTC. The complete variable domain, with remaining parts taken from reference TRBV19 and TRBJ1-2, reads DGGITQSPKYLFRKEGQNVTLSCEQNLNHDAMYWYRQDPGQGLRLIYYSQIVNDFQKGDIAEGYSVSREKKESFPLTVTSAQKNPTAFYLCASNPTQGLVGYTFGSGTRLTVV.

This clonotype was found a few times. This chain joins TRBV6-1 and TRBJ2-6, with TRBD1 as a possible D gene (5 bases). The CDR3 has 17 amino acids. Trimming pared 7 bases from V and 1 base from J, leaving 17 bases between. Looked up from germline, CDR1 is MNHNS and CDR2 is SASEGT. CDR3 sequence (DNA): TGTGCCAGCAAAGGGGCAGGGATCGAGTCTGGGGCCAACGTCCTGACTTTC. Protein product: CASKGAGIESGANVLTF.

The chain employs TRBV6-1 and TRBJ1-1, with 7 bases matching TRBD1. The CDR3 spans 15 residues. The trim removed 8 bases at V and 6 bases at J, leaving 15 bases unmatched. CDR1 and CDR2 from the germline V gene are MNHNS and SASEGT. The CDR3 is CASGVTGSLGAEAFF. CDR3 in DNA: TGTGCCAGCGGTGTGACAGGGTCTCTGGGCGCTGAAGCTTTCTTT.

This clonotype appeared once. A far bigger clonotype differs at one base, so this is likely a read error. The V and J genes are TRBV6-2 or TRBV6-3 and TRBJ2-5; D not certain. Deletions cut 6 bases from V and 1 base from J, with 9 bases between. Germline CDR1 MNHEY, CDR2 SVGEGT. This CDR3 has 13 residues. CDR3 amino acids: CASRDGFQETQYF. CDR3 coding DNA: TGTGCCAGCAGGGACGGGTTCCAAGAGACCCAGTACTTC.

As for this clonotype: Possible read error: a much larger clone is one base away. The chain carries TRBV6-2 or TRBV6-3 and TRBJ2-7; D may correspond to TRBD1 or TRBD2 (5 bases each). Trimming left V 10 bases short and J 0 bases short, with 13 bases between. The CDR3 is 13 amino acids. Germline values: CDR1 MNHEY, CDR2 SVGEGT. This chain's CDR3 is CATGTGPSYEQYF. CDR3 DNA sequence: TGTGCCACCGGGACGGGGCCCTCCTACGAGCAGTACTTC.

In this sample, this clonotype turned up many times. The rearrangement joins TRBV29-1 to TRBJ1-2; no reliable D call. Germline V gene data show CDR1 as SQVTM and CDR2 as ANQGSEA. V was clipped by 4 bases and J by 4 bases, with 10 bases between them. The CDR3 covers 12 residues. This CDR3 reads CSVGDTTYGYTF. Here the CDR3 DNA reads TGCAGCGTTGGAGATACTACCTATGGCTACACCTTC.

V usage is TRBV11-2 and J usage is TRBJ2-2; no clear D gene. Trimming left V 0 bases short and J 4 bases short, with 6 bases between. The CDR3 length is 14 residues. Looked up from germline, CDR1 is SGHAT and CDR2 is FQNNGV. CDR3 loop: CASSLEISTGELFF. Here the CDR3 DNA reads TGTGCCAGCAGCTTAGAAATTAGCACCGGGGAGCTGTTTTTT.

A few counts support this clonotype. V gene TRBV13 combines with J gene TRBJ2-7, with 7 bases lining up with TRBD2. CDR3 length equals 15 residues. The germline V gene has CDR1 PRHDT and CDR2 FYEKMQ (reference sequence). J lost 0 bases, V lost 4 bases, and 6 bases had no gene match. This chain's CDR3 is CASSSERGGSYEQYF. The CDR3 DNA follows: TGTGCCAGCAGCTCAGAGCGGGGAGGCTCCTACGAGCAGTACTTC.

Many counts were recorded for this clonotype. The genes are TRBV28 and TRBJ1-5, with 7 bases that match TRBD1. CDR1 and CDR2 from the germline V gene are MDHEN and SYDVKM. There are 17 residues in the CDR3. The V and J ends lost 6 bases and 2 bases, in that order; junction bases with no gene match: 13. CDR3 protein: CASRRQGLSIGNQPQHF. CDR3 DNA: TGTGCCAGCAGGCGACAGGGATTGAGCATTGGCAATCAGCCCCAGCATTTT.

In its sample, this clonotype was seen a few times. This chain uses TRBV7-9 with TRBJ1-5; 10 bases align to TRBD1. This CDR3 is built from 15 residues. Trimming took 5 bases from V and 6 from J; bases not matched to a gene: 7. The V gene's germline CDR1 is SEHNR and CDR2 FQNEAQ (reference sequence). CDR3 bases: TGTGCCAGCAGCAAGACAGGGGGCGAGGGTCAGCCCCAGCATTTT. Translated, it gives CASSKTGGEGQPQHF.

V and J are TRBV16 and TRBJ2-5; 7 positions match TRBD2. The germline gives CDR1 KGHSY, CDR2 FQNENV. The CDR3 covers 17 residues. With 0 bases clipped from V and 2 bases from J, the junction kept 9 bases outside the gene matches. CDR3 in DNA: TGTGCCAGCAGCCAATCTGTTTCGGCTAGCGGACAAGAGACCCAGTACTTC. Translated, it gives CASSQSVSASGQETQYF.

With respect to this clonotype: This sequence may be a read error, since a much larger clone differs from it by one base. DNA of the CDR3: TGCGCCAGCAGCCCGCCGGGGGAAGGGAACACCGGGGAGCTGTTTTTT. This codes for CASSPPGEGNTGELFF. The rearrangement joins TRBV5-1 to TRBJ2-2, with D maybe TRBD2 (6 bases). The CDR3 runs to 16 residues. Trimming took off 4 bases at V and 1 base at J, with 14 bases between the two ends. The germline V gene encodes CDR1 SGHRS and CDR2 YFSETQ.

At least ten counts were recorded for this clonotype. J is TRBJ1-5 and V is TRBV28; D unresolved. Germline V gene data show CDR1 as MDHEN and CDR2 as SYDVKM. Trimming stripped 3 bases from V and 6 bases from J, with 9 bases between. This CDR3 contains 13 residues. CDR3 DNA sequence: TGTGCCAGCAGTTTTGGGGTAGGTCAGCCCCAGCATTTT. Its translation is CASSFGVGQPQHF.

Ten or more counts support this clonotype. Here the CDR3 DNA reads TGCAGTGCTAGAGTGACAGTTCATTCACCCCTCCACTTT. Encoded protein: CSARVTVHSPLHF. The gene calls are TRBV20-1 and TRBJ1-6; TRBD1 might be the D (5 bases). V was trimmed by 1 base and J by 8 bases, leaving 9 bases between them. The CDR3 runs to 13 residues. Germline CDR1 is DFQATT and CDR2 is SNEGSKA (reference sequence).

The table lists this clonotype with a few counts. The V gene is TRBV13, the J gene TRBJ1-3; 8 bases fit TRBD1. CDR1 is PRHDT and CDR2 is FYEKMQ in the germline V gene (reference sequence). Germline trimming cut 5 bases from V and 4 bases from J; bases unmatched to any gene: 1. The CDR3 is made up of 13 amino acids. The CDR3 bases are TGTGCCAGCAGCCGGGACAGGGGAAACACCATATATTTT. It codes for CASSRDRGNTIYF.